This record concerns one T cell receptor beta chain sequence. CDR3 length: 14 amino acids. CDR1 is SGHNT and CDR2 is YENEEA in the germline V gene. Trimming stripped 5 bases from V and 4 bases from J, with 14 bases between. Sequencing used immunoSEQ multiplex PCR; TCRdb keeps in-frame clones, though not all of them. The sample consists of a few hundred thousand clones, about 86% of them appearing once. This entry is derived from a study of blood T cell repertoires in COVID-19. Enrolled through a virtual design, the participants were between roughly 18 and 90 years of age and came from some 26 US areas. Researchers sorted participants into cohorts using their self-reported clinical history.

This clonotype was sampled from a man aged 25-45 years with acute COVID-19. This chain links TRBV11-3 with TRBJ1-1; D gene uncertain. The sample consisted of PBMCs or T cells enriched from blood (not recorded which). CDR3 residues: CASSPTKRVTEAFF. For the CDR3, the DNA is TGTGCCAGCAGCCCAACCAAGAGGGTCACTGAAGCTTTCTTT.